The 18 T cell receptor beta chains reported below all come from one sample, sequenced in a study of cytomegalovirus exposure and HLA in healthy donors. PCR employed 60 Vbeta and 13 Jbeta primers. Produced via immunoSEQ multiplex PCR; TCRdb's table is partial and in-frame only. The repertoire includes about 130,000 clones, roughly 77% of them detected once, and around 6.4% sits in the top ten. The sample taken for sequencing was PBMCs. The receptors were gathered from a woman between 35 and 50 years old in good health and CMV-seropositive.

This rearrangement joins TRBV6-6 to TRBJ2-7; the match to TRBD1 covers 7 bases. J gave up 2 bases and V 5 bases, and 3 bases lay outside the gene matches. This CDR3 has 13 amino acids. Per the germline V gene, CDR1 is MNHNY and CDR2 is SVGAGI (reference sequence). The CDR3 DNA reads as TGTGCCAGCAGTCTAACAGGGGCCTACGAGCAGTACTTC. Its translation is CASSLTGAYEQYF.

V and J are TRBV7-2 and TRBJ2-3, with D possibly TRBD2 on 5 matching bases. CDR1 and CDR2 from the germline V gene are SGHTA and FQGNSA. CDR3 length equals 14 residues. V lost 0 bases to trimming and J lost 6 bases, with 10 bases between them. In nucleotides, the CDR3 is TGTGCCAGCAGCTTAGCGCGGACGGGGGATACGCAGTATTTT. This gives the protein CASSLARTGDTQYF.

Remarks on this clone: A read error may account for a junction end that differs from germline. Here the CDR3 reads CASSILSGPRHF. CDR3 in DNA: TGTGCCAGTAGTATCCTCAGCGGTCCGCGGCACTTC. This chain links TRBV19 with TRBJ2-7, with D maybe TRBD2 (5 bases). Germline lookup yields CDR1 LNHDA and CDR2 SQIVND (reference sequence). The CDR3 consists of 12 residues.

This clone was found a few times. This chain joins TRBV11-3 and TRBJ1-6; 7 positions agree with TRBD1. Germline V gives CDR1 SGHNT, CDR2 YENEEA. The length of the CDR3 is 12 residues. The trim removed 5 bases at V and 12 bases at J, leaving 4 bases unmatched. DNA of the CDR3: TGTGCCAGCAGCAAAACAGGGGAACCCCTCCACTTT. It yields the protein CASSKTGEPLHF.

The chain uses TRBV27 and TRBJ1-5; tentatively, D is TRBD1 (5 bases). Germline CDR1 MNHEY, CDR2 SMNVEV (reference sequence). The CDR3 is 14 residues long. V lost 3 bases and J 2 bases, leaving 8 bases between the germline ends. This CDR3 is CASSFSRGNQPQHF. CDR3 in DNA: TGTGCCAGCAGTTTTTCCAGGGGCAATCAGCCCCAGCATTTT.

The gene calls are TRBV19 and TRBJ2-7; perhaps TRBD1 as D (6 bases). The CDR3 extends over 15 amino acids. Germline V gives CDR1 LNHDA, CDR2 SQIVND (reference sequence). V was pared by 5 bases and J by 0 bases, with 14 bases between. The CDR3 bases are TGTGCCAGTAGTCCCGGGCCAGGGGTCTCCTACGAGCAGTACTTC. Amino acids: CASSPGPGVSYEQYF.

This chain connects TRBV9 to TRBJ1-4, with D uncertain. Trimming removed 4 bases at V and 6 bases at J, with 10 bases between. Germline V CDR1 and CDR2: SGDLS, YYNGEE. The CDR3 consists of 13 residues. The CDR3 sequence: CASSPPTYEKLFF. The CDR3, as DNA: TGTGCCAGCAGCCCCCCCACTTATGAAAAACTGTTTTTT.

The rearrangement joins TRBV7-2 to TRBJ2-5; 9 bases map to TRBD2. This CDR3 is built from 14 residues. CDR1 is SGHTA and CDR2 is FQGNSA in the germline V gene. Trimming removed 5 bases from V and 1 base from J; junction bases left unmatched: 2. CDR3 residues: CASSQTSGQETQYF. CDR3 DNA: TGTGCCAGCAGCCAGACTAGCGGCCAAGAGACCCAGTACTTC.

The rearrangement joins TRBV28 to TRBJ2-7; 11 bases line up with TRBD2. The CDR3 length is 15 residues. Germline trimming cut 5 bases from V and 5 bases from J; bases unmatched to any gene: 8. Germline V gives CDR1 MDHEN, CDR2 SYDVKM. The CDR3 DNA sequence: TGTGCCAGCAGTCCCAGCGCTAGCGGGAGGCACGAGCAGTACTTC. Translating gives CASSPSASGRHEQYF.

The gene calls are TRBV13 and TRBJ2-3, with D perhaps matching TRBD2 (6 bases). There are 15 residues in the CDR3. The germline CDR1 and CDR2 sequences are PRHDT and FYEKMQ (reference sequence). Trimming pared 5 bases from V and 0 bases from J, leaving 12 bases between. CDR3: CASSTQRVSTDTQYF. CDR3 nucleotide sequence: TGTGCCAGCAGCACCCAGCGGGTGAGCACAGATACGCAGTATTTT.

The V gene is TRBV7-8, the J gene TRBJ1-2; 10 bases agree with TRBD1. CDR1 is SGHVS, CDR2 FQNEAQ, per germline. V shed 1 base, J shed 7 bases, and the junction held 3 bases outside the gene matches. The CDR3 is 14 amino acids. In nucleotides, the CDR3 is TGTGCCAGCAGCTTAGGGACAGGGGGTTTTGGCTACACCTTC. As protein: CASSLGTGGFGYTF.

This chain connects TRBV5-3 to TRBJ1-4, with unresolved D. TRBV5-3 is treated as an ORF (open reading frame) with a function not yet certain. The CDR3 covers 13 residues. Trimming left V 9 bases short and J 6 bases short, with 15 bases between. The CDR3 nucleotides are TGTGCCACCAAGGAGCCAAGGCATGAAAAACTGTTTTTT. Its translation: CATKEPRHEKLFF.

This clone was recorded a few times. This sequence joins TRBV14 and TRBJ1-2; TRBD1 aligns across 8 bases. V lost 4 bases to trimming and J lost 4 bases; unmatched junction nucleotides: 8. There are 15 residues in the CDR3. The germline V gene encodes CDR1 SGHDN and CDR2 FVKESK. CDR3 residues: CASSPRRTGSYGYTF. CDR3 sequence (DNA): TGTGCCAGCAGCCCTCGTCGGACAGGGAGCTATGGCTACACCTTC. The whole variable domain, filled in from reference TRBV14 and TRBJ1-2, reads EAGVTQFPSHSVIEKGQTVTLRCDPISGHDNLYWYRRVMGKEIKFLLHFVKESKQDESGMPNNRFLAERTGGTYSTLKVQPAELEDSGVYFCASSPRRTGSYGYTFGSGTRLTVV.

This clone showed up just a few times. The V call is TRBV19, the J call TRBJ1-4, with D maybe TRBD1 (5 bases). The CDR3 runs 14 residues. Deletions cut 6 bases from V and 6 bases from J, with 14 bases between. Germline lookup yields CDR1 LNHDA and CDR2 SQIVND (reference sequence). The CDR3 reads CASRPGQVHEKLFF. DNA for the CDR3: TGTGCCAGTAGACCAGGGCAAGTTCATGAAAAACTGTTTTTT. Using reference TRBV19 and TRBJ1-4 for the parts outside the CDR3, the full variable domain is DGGITQSPKYLFRKEGQNVTLSCEQNLNHDAMYWYRQDPGQGLRLIYYSQIVNDFQKGDIAEGYSVSREKKESFPLTVTSAQKNPTAFYLCASRPGQVHEKLFFGSGTQLSVL.

This clone turned up a few times. The junction and the germline gene differ at one end; a read error may be behind it. This chain uses TRBV7-7 with TRBJ2-1; 11 nucleotides agree with TRBD2. The CDR3 is made up of 15 amino acids. CDR1 is SSHAT, CDR2 FNYEAQ, per germline (reference sequence). The CDR3 spells CASSLSSGRYNEQFF. The DNA of the CDR3 is TGTGCTAGCAGCTTATCTAGCGGGAGGTACAATGAGCAGTTCTTC.

The V gene is TRBV6-5, the J gene TRBJ2-5, with D maybe TRBD2 (5 bases). The CDR3 is 13 amino acids. Germline V gene data show CDR1 as MNHEY and CDR2 as SVGAGI. The V gene lost 8 bases and the J gene lost 1 base, with 11 bases spanning the gap. The CDR3 nucleotides are TGTGCCAGCCTGGAGGCCAGCCAAGAGACCCAGTACTTC. Amino acid sequence: CASLEASQETQYF.

A note on this clone: The junction departs from germline at one end; a sequencing error may be responsible. This chain uses TRBV7-7 with TRBJ1-6, with D possibly matching TRBD1 (6 bases). From germline, CDR1 is SSHAT and CDR2 FNYEAQ (reference sequence). The CDR3 has 14 amino acids. CDR3: CASSLGGQNSPLHF. CDR3 DNA sequence: TGTGCTAGCAGCTTAGGTGGACAGAATTCACCCCTCCACTTT.

The chain has TRBV6-6 and TRBJ1-2, with 9 bases identical to TRBD1. This CDR3 is 13 amino acids long. Per the germline V gene, CDR1 is MNHNY and CDR2 is SVGAGI (reference sequence). V lost 2 bases and J lost 7; bases outside the gene matches: 2. CDR3 region: CASSYDRGVGYTF. The CDR3 DNA reads as TGTGCCAGCAGTTACGACAGGGGGGTTGGCTACACCTTC.